The 28 T cell receptor beta chains in this list originate from one sample, sequenced in a study of blood T cells in healthy people across ages. A second PCR of 7 to 11 cycles used a sample-barcoded 5' primer and a J-beta primer mix. TCRdb fed the 5' RACE reads into MiXCR, producing one record per CDR3 protein. The sample includes 650,000 to 900,000 distinct CDR3 sequences, under 80% seen only once; the top ten take 25% to 35%. The sample comprised blood. These receptors came from a man aged 30 to 45 in good health.

A remark on this clonotype: The germline gene is not matched at one end of the junction; a read error may be the cause. This chain uses TRBV10-3 with TRBJ2-3; weak D call: TRBD1 (6 bases). Germline V gene sequence: CDR1 ENHRY, CDR2 SYGVKD. The CDR3 length is 14 residues. This CDR3 reads CAIREGDGGDTLYF. CDR3 nucleotide sequence: TGTGCCATTCGTGAGGGGGACGGAGGAGATACGCTGTATTTT.

The V call is TRBV6-6, the J call TRBJ2-3; D call uncertain. V was clipped by 5 bases and J by 5 bases, with 8 bases between them. CDR1 is MNHNY and CDR2 is SVGAGI in the germline V gene (reference sequence). The CDR3 covers 12 residues. In DNA, the CDR3 is TGTGCCAGCAGTCCCCAGGAAGATACGCAGTATTTT. This translates into CASSPQEDTQYF.

This chain uses TRBV12-3 or TRBV12-4 with TRBJ2-7, with 7 bases matching TRBD2. V lost 4 bases to trimming and J lost 3 bases; unmatched junction nucleotides: 6. The CDR3 is made up of 14 amino acids. As DNA, the CDR3 is TGTGCCAGCAGTTATACTAGCGTAGGCTACGAGCAGTACTTC. This sequence encodes CASSYTSVGYEQYF.

This clonotype showed up just once. The genes are TRBV21-1 and TRBJ2-2; the table names TRBD1, a call not compared with the DNA. TRBV21-1 is shown as a pseudogene. The CDR3 extends over 16 amino acids. The DNA of the CDR3 is TGTGCCAGCAGCAAAGAAAGGGGGCAGAGCACCGGGGAGCTGTTTTTT. Its translation is CASSKERGQSTGELFF.

This clonotype turned up a few times. This sequence joins TRBV6-6 and TRBJ2-5; TRBD2 matches 8 bases. This CDR3 has 14 amino acids. CDR1 is MNHNY and CDR2 is SVGAGI in the germline V gene (reference sequence). V shed 7 bases, J shed 2 bases, and the junction held 6 bases outside the gene matches. The CDR3 DNA reads TGTGCCAGCACCGATCGGGGGGGGCAAGAGACCCAGTACTTC. Amino acids: CASTDRGGQETQYF.

This clonotype was counted between two and nine times. The CDR3 DNA reads TGTGCCAGCAGCCCTAGCGGGGGCCTCTCCTACAATGAGCAGTTCTTC. Protein product: CASSPSGGLSYNEQFF. This chain connects TRBV7-2 to TRBJ2-1; 10 bases are shared with TRBD2. With V trimmed by 5 bases and J by 0 bases, 4 bases remained unmatched. Germline values: CDR1 SGHTA, CDR2 FQGNSA. This CDR3 is 16 amino acids long.

As concerns this clonotype: A junction boundary mismatches the germline segment, possibly from a read error. The gene calls are TRBV29-1 and TRBJ2-1; 7 bases fit TRBD1. This CDR3 comprises 15 residues. CDR1 is SQVTM and CDR2 is ANQGSEA in the germline V gene. CDR3 residues: CSVRDRVASYNERFF. CDR3 DNA sequence: TGCAGCGTTCGTGACAGGGTAGCCTCCTACAATGAGCGGTTCTTC.

This clonotype was observed a single time. The chain carries TRBV7-2 and TRBJ1-2; D ambiguous. Trimming took 1 base from V and 1 from J, leaving 13 bases between them. Germline-derived CDR1 and CDR2 are SGHTA and FQGNSA. This CDR3 comprises 16 residues. The CDR3 DNA is TGTGCCAGCAGCTTAGTAGGCGGAGCGGGTAACTATGGCTACACCTTC. It codes for CASSLVGGAGNYGYTF.

The rearrangement joins TRBV6-2 or TRBV6-3 to TRBJ2-4; the match to TRBD1 covers 9 bases. Germline V lookup: CDR1 MNHEY, CDR2 SVGEGT. The CDR3 has 15 amino acids. The junction had 12 bases not matched to a gene; V was cut back by 2 bases and J by 13 bases. CDR3 loop: CASSYASQGAREQYF. The CDR3 DNA follows: TGTGCCAGCAGTTACGCCTCACAGGGGGCAAGGGAGCAGTACTTC.

The V gene is TRBV28, the J gene TRBJ2-7, with D tentatively TRBD1 (6 bases). The V end was cut by 1 base, the J end by 0 bases, with 10 bases between. Germline values: CDR1 MDHEN, CDR2 SYDVKM. The length of the CDR3 is 15 residues. In DNA, the CDR3 is TGTGCCAGCAGTTTATTGGACAGAAGCTCCTACGAGCAGTACTTC. Translation gives CASSLLDRSSYEQYF.

The chain joins TRBV9 to TRBJ2-5; D tentatively reads TRBD1 or TRBD2 (6 bases each). This CDR3 has 15 residues. The germline V and J ends were trimmed by 4 bases and 2 bases, with 15 bases remaining between them. CDR1 is SGDLS and CDR2 is YYNGEE in the germline V gene. CDR3 sequence (DNA): TGTGCCAGCAGCCGTAGAGGGGGGACTCAAGAGACCCAGTACTTC. The encoded protein is CASSRRGGTQETQYF.

The CDR3 DNA is TGTGCCAGCAGCTTAGCTGGGTCTCCGGTCTACAATGAGCAGTTCTTC. It specifies CASSLAGSPVYNEQFF. The J gene is TRBJ2-1, the V gene TRBV7-9; D uncertain. Trimming removed 0 bases at V and 3 bases at J, with 12 bases between. The CDR3 contains 16 residues. CDR1 and CDR2 from the germline V gene are SEHNR and FQNEAQ (reference sequence). The full variable domain, its missing parts supplied by reference TRBV7-9 and TRBJ2-1, is DTGVSQNPRHKITKRGQNVTFRCDPISEHNRLYWYRQTLGQGPEFLTYFQNEAQLEKSRLLSDRFSAERPKGSFSTLEIQRTEQGDSAMYLCASSLAGSPVYNEQFFGPGTRLTVL.

J is TRBJ2-3 and V is TRBV7-2, with D hard to call. Looked up from germline, CDR1 is SGHTA and CDR2 is FQGNSA. This CDR3 has 15 residues. Deletions cut 5 bases from V and 2 bases from J, with 14 bases between. The CDR3 is CASSMDGRSTDTQYF. The CDR3 bases are TGTGCCAGCAGCATGGACGGCAGGTCCACAGATACGCAGTATTTT.

This chain connects TRBV20-1 to TRBJ1-6, with 7 bases fitting TRBD1. CDR1 DFQATT and CDR2 SNEGSKA come from the germline V gene (reference sequence). The J segment lost 10 bases and the V segment lost 3 bases, leaving 12 bases of the junction unmatched. CDR3 length: 15 amino acids. The CDR3 bases are TGCAGTGCTAGGGATCGGGAGGGGGCAAGGTCACCCCTCCACTTT. Translation: CSARDREGARSPLHF.

Points on this clonotype: Germline and junction disagree at one end, which may indicate a read error. The CDR3 bases are TGTGCCAGCAGTTACTCGGAACAGCAGAATTCATCCCTCCACTTT. Translating it yields CASSYSEQQNSSLHF. The V call is TRBV6-2 or TRBV6-3, the J call TRBJ1-6; D remains unclear. This CDR3 has 15 residues. Per germline, CDR1 MNHEY and CDR2 SVGEGT.

The chain carries TRBV11-3 and TRBJ2-4; tentative D call: TRBD1 (5 bases). This CDR3 is built from 14 residues. The germline V gene encodes CDR1 SGHNT and CDR2 YENEEA. V lost 0 bases and J 6 bases, leaving 9 bases between the germline ends. The CDR3 DNA sequence: TGTGCCAGCAGCTTAGAGGGGCCCCGAAACATTCAGTACTTC. It is translated as CASSLEGPRNIQYF.

CDR3 DNA sequence: TGCAGCGTTGAAGACACGAACTACGAGCAGTACTTC. Translated: CSVEDTNYEQYF. The chain combines TRBV29-1 with TRBJ2-4; D not certain. The J call may be wrong; the DNA end is better matched by TRBJ2-7. Germline V CDR1 and CDR2: SQVTM, ANQGSEA. The CDR3 extends over 12 amino acids.

Here the CDR3 DNA reads TGTGCCACCAGCAGGGAAAGGTACTCTGGGGCCAACGTCCTGACTTTC. As protein: CATSRERYSGANVLTF. The chain uses TRBV15 and TRBJ2-6; D gene uncertain. The CDR3 has 16 residues. Trimming left V 3 bases short and J 0 bases short, with 9 bases between. Germline V lookup: CDR1 LNHNV, CDR2 YYDKDF (reference sequence).

A single count supports this clonotype. J is TRBJ2-4 and V is TRBV4-2; D possibly corresponds to TRBD2 (5 bases). Trimming shortened V by 2 bases and J by 15 bases, and 20 bases separated the two germline ends. There are 14 residues in the CDR3. In germline, CDR1 is LGHNA, CDR2 YNFKEQ. The CDR3 nucleotides read TGTGCCAGCAGCCAATCTAGCTCTACCTACGAGTTGTACTTC. This sequence encodes CASSQSSSTYELYF.

The chain is built from TRBV28 and TRBJ1-1; 7 bases align to TRBD1. V gave up 3 bases and J gave up 4 bases; unmatched junction bases: 11. This CDR3 spans 16 amino acids. The germline gives CDR1 MDHEN, CDR2 SYDVKM. This chain's CDR3 is CASSFLPNAGGTEAFF. Written as DNA, the CDR3 is TGTGCCAGCAGTTTTCTCCCCAACGCAGGGGGCACTGAAGCTTTCTTT.

The rearrangement links TRBV29-1 to TRBJ2-4; 7 nucleotides align to TRBD1. CDR1 and CDR2 (germline): SQVTM, ANQGSEA. V was pared by 4 bases and J by 0 bases, with 6 bases of the junction left unmatched. The CDR3 contains 15 residues. This CDR3 is CSVVGQGEAKNIQYF. The CDR3 DNA sequence: TGCAGCGTTGTAGGGCAGGGGGAAGCCAAAAACATTCAGTACTTC. Supplemented by reference TRBV29-1 and TRBJ2-4, the full variable domain reads SAVISQKPSRDICQRGTSLTIQCQVDSQVTMMFWYRQQPGQSLTLIATANQGSEATYESGFVIDKFPISRPNLTFSTLTVSNMSPEDSSIYLCSVVGQGEAKNIQYFGAGTRLSVL.

The chain joins TRBV4-2 to TRBJ1-2; a possible D gene is TRBD1 (6 bases). The CDR3 has 15 amino acids. The V gene lost 3 bases and the J gene lost 6 bases, with 17 bases spanning the gap. CDR1 and CDR2 from the germline V gene are LGHNA and YNFKEQ. CDR3 loop: CASSQALGARDGYTF. The CDR3 bases are TGTGCCAGCAGCCAGGCGTTGGGGGCTCGGGATGGCTACACCTTC.

The rearrangement joins TRBV5-1 to TRBJ1-4; D gene unclear. The CDR3 is 14 amino acids. With 1 base removed from V and 3 bases from J, the gap between germline ends came to 7 bases. The germline gives CDR1 SGHRS, CDR2 YFSETQ. CDR3 DNA sequence: TGCGCCAGCAGCTTGACAAGTTCTAATGAAAAACTGTTTTTT. Protein sequence: CASSLTSSNEKLFF.

This clonotype was counted only a few times. The chain combines TRBV27 with TRBJ1-6; D unresolved. The V gene lost 9 bases and the J gene lost 7 bases, with 13 bases spanning the gap. The CDR3 runs to 13 residues. In germline, CDR1 is MNHEY, CDR2 SMNVEV (reference sequence). The CDR3 nucleotides read TGTGCCAGTCGTCTCGAGTTCAATTCACCCCTCCACTTT. Its translation: CASRLEFNSPLHF.

This chain links TRBV18 with TRBJ2-6; D is undetermined. V was trimmed by 11 bases and J by 0 bases, leaving 8 bases between them. Germline lookup yields CDR1 KGHSH and CDR2 LQKENI. The CDR3 loop spans 13 amino acids. The CDR3 DNA sequence: TGTGCCTCTTTCCCCTCTGGGGCCAACGTCCTGACTTTC. Encoded protein: CASFPSGANVLTF.

The chain employs TRBV4-2 and TRBJ1-2; the match to TRBD1 covers 7 bases. This CDR3 spans 14 amino acids. Germline V lookup: CDR1 LGHNA, CDR2 YNFKEQ. The ends lost 4 bases at V and 7 bases at J; junction bases unmatched: 9. The CDR3 here is CASSLKGGVRGYTF. CDR3 DNA: TGTGCCAGCAGCCTGAAAGGGGGCGTCCGTGGCTACACCTTC.

A few counts support this clonotype. CDR3: CSDKGLAETDTQYF. The CDR3, as DNA: TGCAGCGACAAGGGACTAGCGGAGACAGATACGCAGTATTTT. The chain links TRBV29-1 to TRBJ2-3, with TRBD2 matching over 11 bases. The CDR3 sequence is 14 residues long. Germline V gives CDR1 SQVTM, CDR2 ANQGSEA. V shed 7 bases, J shed 3 bases, and the junction held 6 bases outside the gene matches.

In this sample, this clonotype turned up once. The rearrangement uses TRBV9 and TRBJ2-4; D is undetermined. The DNA end is a closer match to TRBJ2-7, so the J assignment may be wrong. The V gene's germline CDR1 is SGDLS and CDR2 YYNGEE. The CDR3 spans 13 residues. CDR3: CASSSPEAAEQYF. In nucleotides, the CDR3 is TGTGCCAGCAGCTCCCCTGAGGCCGCCGAGCAGTACTTC.